The entry below describes one T cell receptor beta chain. The data derive from a study of T cell responses to AZD1222 COVID-19 vaccine. Measured with immunoSEQ multiplex PCR; TCRdb has only the in-frame clones, and not every one. The profile shows 95,000 to 150,000 clones, roughly 90% of them singletons. CDR3 length: 16 amino acids. Germline assignment: CDR1 SGHAT and CDR2 FQNNGV. The V and J ends lost 5 bases and 0 bases, in that order; junction bases with no gene match: 7. The source material was peripheral blood, sampled 28 days after the second dose of the MenACWY control vaccine. V gene TRBV11-2 combines with J gene TRBJ2-1, with 7 nucleotides matching TRBD2. The receptor comes from an adult who received the MenACWY meningococcal vaccine as a control. CDR3 coding DNA: TGTGCCAGCAGCCCACCCGGGGGGAGCTCCTACAATGAGCAGTTCTTC. Translation: CASSPPGGSSYNEQFF.